These 3 T cell receptor beta chains were sequenced from one sample in a study of blood T cell repertoires in COVID-19. The repertoire was sequenced with immunoSEQ multiplex PCR; TCRdb's copy has only in-frame clones and lacks some. This table has roughly 380,000 clones, roughly 86% appearing once. Sequencing was done on a sample of PBMCs or T cells enriched from blood (not recorded which). The receptors here all came from a woman aged 25 to 39 who had been exposed to COVID-19.

The chain combines TRBV7-3 with TRBJ2-1; 16 bases fit TRBD2. The junction had 7 bases not matched to a gene; V was cut back by 5 bases and J by 3 bases. CDR3 length equals 18 residues. Germline values: CDR1 SGHTA, CDR2 FQGTGA. The CDR3 DNA reads as TGTGCCAGCAGCCCGGGACTAGCGGGAGGGAGAGACTACAATGAGCAGTTCTTC. Residues: CASSPGLAGGRDYNEQFF.

The chain recombines TRBV10-2 with TRBJ2-7; 11 positions agree with TRBD2. CDR1 is WSHSY and CDR2 is SAAADI in the germline V gene. Trimming at V came to 8 bases and at J to 2 bases, leaving 2 bases not matched to a gene. CDR3 size: 13 residues. CDR3 bases: TGCGCCAGCCTGGGACTAGCGGCCTACGAGCAGTACTTC. Residues: CASLGLAAYEQYF.

The rearrangement joins TRBV28 to TRBJ1-6, with TRBD1 matching over 7 bases. The CDR3 sequence is 16 residues long. Germline CDR1 is MDHEN and CDR2 is SYDVKM. Germline trimming cut 5 bases from V and 1 base from J; bases unmatched to any gene: 5. CDR3 sequence: CASSDEGQSYNSPLHF. The DNA for the CDR3 is TGTGCCAGCAGTGACGAGGGACAGTCCTATAATTCACCCCTCCACTTT.